These T cell receptor beta chains were read from a single sample in a study of blood T cells in healthy people across ages. TCRdb reprocessed the 5' RACE reads with MiXCR, giving one entry per CDR3 protein. The table records around 800,000 distinct CDR3 sequences, 60% to 80% of them present only once. Sequenced material: blood. These receptors all come from a man in his thirties or forties in good health. The CDR3 runs from the conserved cysteine through the conserved F or W. D genes are given only for firm matches. Expanded clones are given a class, and other clones once, few, many or no size at all.

>.|TRBV6-5|TRBJ2-6|few
TGTGCCAGCAGATCCCTCGGTGGAGGGGCCAACGTCCTGACTTTC
CASRSLGGGANVLTF
>.|TRBV6-5|TRBJ2-1|.
TGTGCCAGCAGTTACGAGGTGGGGGCCAACAATGAGCAGTTCTTC
CASSYEVGANNEQFF
>TRBD1|TRBV4-3|TRBJ2-7|.
TGCGCCAGCAGCCAAGAAAGCCACAGGGGGATCTACGAGCAGTACTTC
CASSQESHRGIYEQYF
>TRBD2|TRBV29-1|TRBJ2-3|.
TGCAGCGTTGACGGGCTAGCGGGGGATACGCAGTATTTT
CSVDGLAGDTQYF
>.|TRBV2|TRBJ2-5|few
TGTGCCAGGAGACAGGAGACCCAGTACTTC
CARRQETQYF
>TRBD2|TRBV6-2/TRBV6-3|TRBJ2-3|.
TGTGCCAGCAGTTACGTCCCCGGGGGGACAGATACGCAGTATTTT
CASSYVPGGTDTQYF
>.|TRBV5-1|TRBJ1-4|few
TGCGCCAGCAGCTTGGCCACTCGGGACGAGGAAAAACTGTTTTTT
CASSLATRDEEKLFF
>.|TRBV4-2|TRBJ1-1|.
TGTGCCAGCAGCCAAGATCGGCGGGGGTCGACTGAAGCTTTCTTT
CASSQDRRGSTEAFF
>.|TRBV20-1|TRBJ2-3|once
TGCAGTGCTCTTACAGGGATCTCTACAGATACGCAGTATTTT
CSALTGISTDTQYF
>TRBD2|TRBV7-2|TRBJ2-7|.
TGTGCCAGCAGCGCAGCTAGCGGGGGACCCTACGAGCAGTACTTC
CASSAASGGPYEQYF
>.|TRBV5-1|TRBJ2-7|.
TGTGCCAGCAGCTTAGAACTAGCAGGGTACGAGCAGTACTTC
CASSLELAGYEQYF
>TRBD1|TRBV20-1|TRBJ1-2|.
TGCAGTGCTAGGGGACAGAGACATAACTATGGCTACACCTTC
CSARGQRHNYGYTF
>TRBD2|TRBV12-3/TRBV12-4|TRBJ2-7|.
TGTGCCAGCAGTTTGAGAACTAGCGGGAGGCTTCACTACGAGCAGTACTTC
CASSLRTSGRLHYEQYF
>TRBD2|TRBV7-2|TRBJ2-3|.
TGTGCCAGCAGCTTAGCCCAACTAGCGGGGGGGGTGACGGATACGCAGTATTTT
CASSLAQLAGGVTDTQYF
>TRBD1|TRBV28|TRBJ1-5|.
TGTGCCAGCAGTTTACCGGGACAGGTTGACAATCAGCCCCAGCATTTT
CASSLPGQVDNQPQHF
>TRBD1|TRBV7-8|TRBJ2-2|.
TGTGCCAGCAGCATCCCCCTTCAGGGGGACGTGAACACCGGGGAGCTGTTTTTT
CASSIPLQGDVNTGELFF
>.|TRBV5-1|TRBJ2-2|.
TGCGCCAGCAGCTTGGCCCCGGCCAGGGTGAACACCGGGGAGCTGTTTTTT
CASSLAPARVNTGELFF
>TRBD2|TRBV5-1|TRBJ2-1|once
TGCGCCAGCAGCTTGGTAGGGCTAGCGGATTACAATGAGCAGTTCTTC
CASSLVGLADYNEQFF
>.|TRBV19|TRBJ2-5|.
TGTGCCAGTAAGACTTGGCTAGGAGGGAAAGAGACCCAGTACTTC
CASKTWLGGKETQYF
>.|TRBV12-3/TRBV12-4|TRBJ1-2|few
TGTGCCAGCAGTCCCGACCTACTCACTAACTATGGCTACACCTTC
CASSPDLLTNYGYTF
>.|TRBV7-2|TRBJ2-7|.
TGTGCCAGCAGCACCCTTCCAGGGACCTACGAGCAGTACTTC
CASSTLPGTYEQYF
>.|TRBV2|TRBJ2-5|once
TGTGCCAGCAGTGAAGCGCGACCAAGAGAGACCCAGTACTTC
CASSEARPRETQYF
>.|TRBV20-1|TRBJ2-1|.
TGCAGTGCTAGAGATCCTTGGCGGCTAAGCTACAATGAGCAGTTCTTC
CSARDPWRLSYNEQFF
>.|TRBV6-4|TRBJ1-4|.
TGTGCCAGCAGTGAAGCACAGATTAATGAAAAACTGTTTTTT
CASSEAQINEKLFF
>.|TRBV7-9|TRBJ2-7|.
TGTGCCAGCAGCTTACACAGTAATCCCTACGAGCAGTACTTC
CASSLHSNPYEQYF
>.|TRBV7-2|TRBJ2-3|many
TGTGCCAGCAGCACCCCGAGCACAGATACGCAGTATTTT
CASSTPSTDTQYF
>.|TRBV12-3/TRBV12-4|TRBJ1-1|.
TGTGCCAGCCCCCTCCGGGGAGTGAACACTGAAGCTTTCTTT
CASPLRGVNTEAFF
>.|TRBV7-2|TRBJ1-1|.
TGTGCCAGCACGGCGCGGCAGGGGTGGACTGAAGCTTTCTTT
CASTARQGWTEAFF
>TRBD1|TRBV28|TRBJ2-3|.
TGTGCCAGCAGTGGCACCGGGACAGCCATCACAGATACGCAGTATTTT
CASSGTGTAITDTQYF
>TRBD2|TRBV20-1|TRBJ2-7|.
TGCAGTCCCCGGGGGGGTAGTACCTACGAGCAGTACTTC
CSPRGGSTYEQYF
>TRBD2|TRBV27|TRBJ2-1|.
TGTGCCAGCAGTCCCAATTTAGCGGGGGGGCCTGGCGAGCAGTTCTTC
CASSPNLAGGPGEQFF
>.|TRBV30|TRBJ2-7|.
TGTGCCTGGAGTGTATACAGCTCCTACAATGAGCAGTACTTC
CAWSVYSSYNEQYF
>.|TRBV9|TRBJ1-2|.
TGTGCCAGCAGCGTCCCCAAAGCGGGGCCTAGCTATGGCTACACCTTC
CASSVPKAGPSYGYTF
>TRBD1|TRBV6-5|TRBJ2-3|few
TGTGCCAGCAGTTACCGGGGACAGCATACAGATACGCAGTATTTT
CASSYRGQHTDTQYF
>TRBD2|TRBV12-3/TRBV12-4|TRBJ2-1|.
TGTGCCAGCAGTTCACGGACTAGCGGGGGGGCCTTAAGTGAGCAGTTCTTC
CASSSRTSGGALSEQFF
>.|TRBV6-6|TRBJ2-5|.
TGTGCCACCAGTTACCGGGACAATGAGCAGTACTTC
CATSYRDNEQYF
>TRBD1|TRBV7-3|TRBJ2-3|.
TGTGCCAGCAGCTTCACACAGGGGGATACGCAGTATTTT
CASSFTQGDTQYF
>.|TRBV7-2|TRBJ2-4|few
TGTGCCAGCAGCTTAACAGGGTCCCTGTACTTC
CASSLTGSLYF
>.|TRBV27|TRBJ2-7|few
TGTGCCAGCAGATTGGGGGGCTACGAGCAGTACTTC
CASRLGGYEQYF
>TRBD1|TRBV20-1|TRBJ2-1|.
TGCAGTGCTAGCGGGGACAGGGTCAATGAGCAGTTCTTC
CSASGDRVNEQFF
>TRBD2|TRBV7-2|TRBJ2-3|few
TGTGCCAGCAGCTTAGGCAGCGGGGGGGCCGTCAATACGCAGTATTTT
CASSLGSGGAVNTQYF
>TRBD1|TRBV7-2|TRBJ2-7|.
TGTGCCAGCAGCTTGGTCGACAGGGCCCCCCGCTACGAGCAGTACTTC
CASSLVDRAPRYEQYF
>TRBD1|TRBV4-1|TRBJ2-7|.
TGCGCCAGCAGCCAGGACAGGGCGATCTACGAGCAGTACTTC
CASSQDRAIYEQYF
>TRBD1|TRBV10-3|TRBJ2-7|.
TGTGCCATCACCGGGACAGGGGGGAGCTACGAGCAGTACTTC
CAITGTGGSYEQYF
>.|TRBV12-3/TRBV12-4|TRBJ2-1|.
TGTGCCAGCAGTTTAGGACAGTCTTTCTACAGTGAGCAGTTCTTC
CASSLGQSFYSEQFF